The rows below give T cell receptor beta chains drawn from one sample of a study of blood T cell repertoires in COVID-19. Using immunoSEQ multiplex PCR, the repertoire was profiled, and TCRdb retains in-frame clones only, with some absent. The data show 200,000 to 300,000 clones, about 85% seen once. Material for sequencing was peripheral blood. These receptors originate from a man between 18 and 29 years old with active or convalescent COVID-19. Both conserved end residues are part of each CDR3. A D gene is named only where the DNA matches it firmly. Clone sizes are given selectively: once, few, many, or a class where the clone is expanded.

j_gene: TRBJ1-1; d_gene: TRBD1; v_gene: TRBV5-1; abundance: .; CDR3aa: CASSPGDRPIDTEAFF; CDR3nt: TGCGCCAGCAGCCCGGGGGACAGACCTATCGACACTGAAGCTTTCTTT
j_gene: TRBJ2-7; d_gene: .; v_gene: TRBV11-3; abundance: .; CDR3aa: CASSPGGPSYEQYF; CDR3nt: TGTGCCAGCAGCCCCGGCGGTCCCTCCTACGAGCAGTACTTC
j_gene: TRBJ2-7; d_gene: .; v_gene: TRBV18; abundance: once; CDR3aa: CASSPAGQQNSHEQYF; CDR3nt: TGTGCCAGCTCACCAGCGGGACAGCAAAATTCCCACGAGCAGTACTTC
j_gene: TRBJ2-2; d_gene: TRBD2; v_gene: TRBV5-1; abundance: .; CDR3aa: CASSPGLAGVGELFF; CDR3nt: TGCGCCAGCTCGCCGGGACTAGCGGGGGTCGGGGAGCTGTTTTTT
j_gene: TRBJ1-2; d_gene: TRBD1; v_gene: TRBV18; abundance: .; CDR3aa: CASSGTGTGVSSRGYTF; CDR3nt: TGTGCCAGCTCGGGAACCGGGACAGGGGTATCCTCGCGAGGCTACACCTTC
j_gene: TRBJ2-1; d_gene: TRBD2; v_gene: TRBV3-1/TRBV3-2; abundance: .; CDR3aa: CASSQAAGLVADNEQFF; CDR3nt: TGTGCCAGCAGCCAGGCCGCGGGACTAGTTGCAGACAATGAGCAGTTCTTC
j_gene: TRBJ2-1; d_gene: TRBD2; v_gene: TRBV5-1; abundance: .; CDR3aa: CASSPLAGDLFEQFF; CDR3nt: TGCGCCAGCAGTCCCCTAGCGGGGGATTTGTTTGAGCAGTTCTTC
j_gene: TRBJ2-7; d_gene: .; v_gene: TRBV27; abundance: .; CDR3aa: CASSERQMPRNSYEQYF; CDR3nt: TGTGCCAGCAGTGAGCGACAGATGCCCCGGAACTCCTACGAGCAGTACTTC
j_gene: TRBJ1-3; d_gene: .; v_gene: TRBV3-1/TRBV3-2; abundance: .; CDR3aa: CASSRSIQGNTIYF; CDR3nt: TGTGCCAGCAGCCGTTCCATCCAGGGAAACACCATATATTTT
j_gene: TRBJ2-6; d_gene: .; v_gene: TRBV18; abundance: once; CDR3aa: CASSPVHTQYSGANVLTF; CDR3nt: TGTGCCAGCTCACCTGTCCACACACAATACTCTGGGGCCAACGTCCTGACTTTC
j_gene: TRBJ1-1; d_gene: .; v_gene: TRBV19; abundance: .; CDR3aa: CASSRSAGATNTEAFF; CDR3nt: TGTGCCAGTAGTAGGAGTGCGGGTGCAACGAACACTGAAGCTTTCTTT
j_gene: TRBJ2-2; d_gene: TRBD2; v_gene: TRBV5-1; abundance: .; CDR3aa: CASSSGLGRTGELFF; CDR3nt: TGCGCCAGCAGCTCGGGACTAGGAAGGACCGGGGAGCTGTTTTTT
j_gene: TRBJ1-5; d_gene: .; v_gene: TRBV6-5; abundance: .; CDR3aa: CASSYSRVVKPQHF; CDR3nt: TGTGCCAGCAGTTACTCGAGAGTAGTCAAGCCCCAGCATTTT
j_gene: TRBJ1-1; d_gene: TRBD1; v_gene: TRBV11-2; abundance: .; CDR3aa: CASSSPGGKNTEAFF; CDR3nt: TGTGCCAGCAGCTCCCCAGGGGGAAAGAACACTGAAGCTTTCTTT
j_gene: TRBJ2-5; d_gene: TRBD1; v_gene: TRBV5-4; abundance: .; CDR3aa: CASSSVPWDRGETQYF; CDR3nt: TGTGCCAGCAGCTCCGTACCCTGGGACAGGGGAGAGACCCAGTACTTC
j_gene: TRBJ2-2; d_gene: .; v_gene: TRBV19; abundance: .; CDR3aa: CASSTETYTGELFF; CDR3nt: TGTGCCAGTAGTACGGAGACTTACACCGGGGAGCTGTTTTTT
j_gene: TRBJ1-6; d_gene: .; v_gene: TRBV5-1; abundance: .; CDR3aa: CASSSRRNLRDNSPLHF; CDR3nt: TGCGCCAGCAGCTCTAGACGGAACCTCCGAGATAATTCACCCCTCCACTTT
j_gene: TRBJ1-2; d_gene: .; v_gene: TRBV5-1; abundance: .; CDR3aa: CASSLEGVLYYGYTF; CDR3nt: TGCGCCAGCAGCTTGGAGGGAGTACTCTACTATGGCTACACCTTC
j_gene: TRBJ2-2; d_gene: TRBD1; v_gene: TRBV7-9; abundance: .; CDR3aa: CASSLNTGDTGELFF; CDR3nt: TGTGCCAGCAGCTTAAATACAGGGGACACCGGGGAGCTGTTTTTT
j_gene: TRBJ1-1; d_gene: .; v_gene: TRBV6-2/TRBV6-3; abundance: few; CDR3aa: CASSWSFEAFF; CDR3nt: TGTGCCAGCAGTTGGAGTTTCGAGGCTTTCTTT
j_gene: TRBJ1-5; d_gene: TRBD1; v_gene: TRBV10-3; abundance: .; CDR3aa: CAISPQGSNQPQHF; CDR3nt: TGTGCCATCAGTCCACAGGGGAGCAATCAGCCCCAGCATTTT
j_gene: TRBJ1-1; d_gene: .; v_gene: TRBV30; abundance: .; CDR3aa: CAGVEIEAFF; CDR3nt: TGTGCCGGAGTAGAAATTGAAGCTTTCTTT
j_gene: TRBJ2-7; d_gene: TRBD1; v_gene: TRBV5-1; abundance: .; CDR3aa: CASSLSQGAHEQYF; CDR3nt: TGCGCCAGCAGCTTGTCCCAGGGGGCCCACGAGCAGTACTTC
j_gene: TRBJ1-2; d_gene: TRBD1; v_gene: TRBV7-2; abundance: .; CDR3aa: CASSFTGGASGYTF; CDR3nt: TGTGCCAGCAGCTTCACAGGGGGCGCTTCTGGCTACACCTTC